One T cell receptor beta chain is described in this entry. This entry is derived from a study of blood T cell repertoires in COVID-19. Turning to the study itself: From the United States, Italy and Spain came samples of acute and convalescent COVID-19.

Study processing details: The authors estimated nucleated cell counts from reference gene primer amplification. Assay: immunoSEQ multiplex PCR; the TCRdb copy retains only in-frame clones and omits some. D and trimming come from the DNA, and the V and J calls and clone size come from that table. Among roughly 300,000 clones listed, approximately 86% were seen once. Trimming cost V 8 bases and J 3 bases, with 14 bases left between them. CDR3 length: 14 amino acids. Germline V gene data show CDR1 as MDHEN and CDR2 as SYDVKM. The TCR was taken from a woman aged 40-49 years with acute COVID-19. This sequence joins TRBV28 and TRBJ1-5; possible D gene TRBD1, 5 bases. The specimen sequenced was PBMCs or T cells enriched from blood (not recorded which). This chain's CDR3 is CASGSRQLNQPQHF. In DNA, the CDR3 is TGTGCCAGCGGAAGTAGACAGCTCAATCAGCCCCAGCATTTT.